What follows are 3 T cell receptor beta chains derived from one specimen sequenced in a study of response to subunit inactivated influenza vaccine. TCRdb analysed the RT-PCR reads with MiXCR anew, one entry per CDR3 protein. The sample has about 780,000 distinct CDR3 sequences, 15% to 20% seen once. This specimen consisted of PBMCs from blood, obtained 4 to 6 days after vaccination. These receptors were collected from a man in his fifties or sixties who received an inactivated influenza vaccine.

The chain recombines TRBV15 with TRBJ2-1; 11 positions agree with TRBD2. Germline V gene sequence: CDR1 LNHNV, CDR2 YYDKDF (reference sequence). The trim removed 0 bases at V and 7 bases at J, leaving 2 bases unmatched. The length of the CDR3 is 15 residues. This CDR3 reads CATSRDLAGGNEQFF. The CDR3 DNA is TGTGCCACCAGCAGAGATCTAGCGGGAGGAAATGAGCAGTTCTTC.

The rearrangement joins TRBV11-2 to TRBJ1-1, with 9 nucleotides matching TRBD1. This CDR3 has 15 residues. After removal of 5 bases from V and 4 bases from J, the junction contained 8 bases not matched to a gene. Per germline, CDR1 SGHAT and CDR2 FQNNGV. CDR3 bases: TGTGCCAGCAGCCCTAACAGGGGGCGTGGCACTGAAGCTTTCTTT. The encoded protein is CASSPNRGRGTEAFF.

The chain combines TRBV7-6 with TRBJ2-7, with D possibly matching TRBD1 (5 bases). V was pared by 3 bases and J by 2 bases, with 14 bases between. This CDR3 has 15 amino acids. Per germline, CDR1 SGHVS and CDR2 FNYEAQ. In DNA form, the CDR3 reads TGTGCCAGCAGCTTGGATGCTGACAGTACCTACGAGCAGTACTTC. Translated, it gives CASSLDADSTYEQYF.